This TCR beta chain derives from a study of regulatory T cells in long-lasting Graves disease. Findings of the study overall: With 2,500 to 3,500 shared public clonotypes, persistent patients exceeded new patients, who shared 966. Sampling was limited to peripheral blood rather than thyroid tissue.

Noted time point: newly diagnosed GD, antithyroid drugs for less than 3 months. PBMC-derived RNA was used for the TCR library. Germline-derived CDR1 and CDR2 are SNHLY and FYNNEI. The CDR3 has 15 residues. Between the trimmed V and J ends, which lost 10 bases and 1 base, there was a span of 18 bases. Arm-PCR of CDR3 regions and iRepertoire HTBI primers were used to build TCR beta libraries. Via MiXCR, TCRdb re-called the multiplex PCR reads, giving one row per CDR3 protein. The repertoire includes some 400,000 distinct CDR3 sequences, just under 15% of them detected once, and 16% sits in the top ten. This clonotype was picked up many times. Its antigen is undetermined. The sample also formed part of further work on T cells in Graves' hyperthyroidism and ophthalmopathy. As that study records: If no ophthalmopathy progression occurred within 18 months, Graves' hyperthyroidism was stable. Recently diagnosed hyperthyroidism of less than 2 months' duration affected patients aged 18 to 65.

Sequenced material: peripheral blood mononuclear cells (PBMCs), taken at new diagnosis, from a patient treated with antithyroid drugs. The chain combines TRBV2 with TRBJ2-3, with D hard to call. The TCR sequence derives from a young woman with Graves disease. CDR3 coding DNA: TGTGCCACCCAGGCCCGACGGACGGGCACAGATACGCAGTATTTT. It codes for CATQARRTGTDTQYF.